One T cell receptor beta chain is described in this entry. This sample is drawn from a study of blood T cell repertoires in COVID-19. Germline V gene sequence: CDR1 LGHNA, CDR2 YSLEER. The CDR3 loop spans 15 amino acids. V was cut by 3 bases and J by 4 bases, with 15 bases left in between. Methods used by the authors: Scientists estimated how many nucleated cells there were by amplifying reference gene primers. Clones were read by immunoSEQ multiplex PCR, and TCRdb kept only the in-frame ones, dropping some. Clone size and the V and J calls come from that table; the DNA yielded D and trimming. The table shows about 230,000 clones, with approximately 88% occurring only once.

Material for sequencing was peripheral blood. The V and J genes are TRBV4-3 and TRBJ1-2; D uncertain. The source is a man between 35 and 55 years old with acute or convalescent COVID-19. Here the CDR3 reads CASSQVHDGIYGYTF. DNA of the CDR3: TGCGCCAGCAGCCAGGTCCATGACGGGATCTATGGCTACACCTTC.